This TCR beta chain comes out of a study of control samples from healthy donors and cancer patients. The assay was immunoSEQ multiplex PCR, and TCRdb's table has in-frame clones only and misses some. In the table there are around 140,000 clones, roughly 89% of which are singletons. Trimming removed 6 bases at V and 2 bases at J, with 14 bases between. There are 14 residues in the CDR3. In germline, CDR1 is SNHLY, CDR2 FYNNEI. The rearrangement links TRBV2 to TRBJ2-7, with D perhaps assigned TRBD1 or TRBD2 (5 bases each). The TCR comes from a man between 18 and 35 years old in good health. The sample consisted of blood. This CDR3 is CASRVRAGPYEQYF. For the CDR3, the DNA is TGTGCCAGCAGGGTGAGGGCAGGGCCCTACGAGCAGTACTTC.